This T cell receptor beta chain derives from a study of molecular identifiers for immune sequencing clone quantification. Notes on the study in general: Over 98% of effector molecules, yet under 1% of naive-cell molecules, were held by clones above 20 RNA copies. Underestimation of highly expanded clone sizes could arise where identical TCR molecules share a barcode.

The CDR3 is 15 residues long. Trimming at V came to 4 bases and at J to 4 bases, leaving 5 bases not matched to a gene. This clonotype was seen a handful of times. Its specificity is unknown. Listed TCR primers, together with previously described methods, were used for the bulk TCR libraries. TCRdb used MiXCR to reprocess the PCR reads, holding one entry per CDR3 protein. The sample yields about 510,000 distinct CDR3 sequences, under 30% seen once. The authors sorted naive CD8 T cells as CD8+CD4-CCR7+CD45RA+. The gene calls are TRBV12-3 or TRBV12-4 and TRBJ1-4; TRBD1 matches at 8 bases. Material: naive CD8+ T cells from blood, with Jurkat cell RNA spiked in. Subset described: FACS-sorted CD8+CD4-CCR7+CD45RA+ naive T cells. This TCR was recovered from a human donor in good health. Some libraries in this study had Jurkat cell RNA spiked in. The CDR3 DNA sequence: TGTGCCAGCAGTTCCGGGACAGGAAATAATGAAAAACTGTTTTTT. The encoded protein is CASSSGTGNNEKLFF.